This TCR beta chain is drawn from a study of STAT5B mutations in CD4+ large granular lymphocyte leukemia. Study summary: Among healthy donors, a particular HLA allele went with more CDR3 'QG' motifs.

The CDR3 contains 15 residues. The germline gives CDR1 MNHEY, CDR2 SVGAGI. J gave up 7 bases and V 6 bases, and 8 bases lay outside the gene matches. Study conclusions and caveats: Patient CD4-sorted repertoires looked more clonal than healthy CD4+ repertoires, even without putative leukemic clones. About 26% of private leukemic clonotypes occurred rarely in other patients' non-leukemic repertoires.

Method: immunoSEQ multiplex PCR; TCRdb's copy keeps in-frame clones and lacks some. Among 31,000 or so clones listed, roughly 77% were seen once. In the case of this clone: The antigen remains unidentified.

Healthy controls were blood donor buffy coats. The sequencing sample was made of CD4+ T cells from blood buffy coats. The sequence derives from a human donor in good health. The chain joins TRBV6-5 to TRBJ1-6; 8 bases match TRBD1. Here the CDR3 reads CASRSGQAKNSPLHF. The DNA of the CDR3 is TGTGCCAGCAGGTCGGGACAGGCGAAAAATTCACCCCTCCACTTT.